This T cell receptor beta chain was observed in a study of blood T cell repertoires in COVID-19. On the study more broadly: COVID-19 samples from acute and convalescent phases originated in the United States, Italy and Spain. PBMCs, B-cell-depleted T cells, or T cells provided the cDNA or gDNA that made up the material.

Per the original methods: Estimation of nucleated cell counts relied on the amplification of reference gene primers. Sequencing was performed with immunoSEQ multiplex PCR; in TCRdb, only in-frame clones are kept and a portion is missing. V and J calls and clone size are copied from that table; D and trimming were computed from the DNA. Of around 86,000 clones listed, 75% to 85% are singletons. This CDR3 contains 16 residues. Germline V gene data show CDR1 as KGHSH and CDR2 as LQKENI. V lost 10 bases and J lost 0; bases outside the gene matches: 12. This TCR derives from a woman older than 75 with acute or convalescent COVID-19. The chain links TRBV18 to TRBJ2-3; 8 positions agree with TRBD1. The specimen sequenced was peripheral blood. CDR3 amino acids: CATKKTTGVSTDTQYF. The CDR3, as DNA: TGTGCCACCAAAAAGACGACAGGGGTGAGCACAGATACGCAGTATTTT.